Below are 19 T cell receptor beta chains sequenced from a single sample in a study of blood T cell repertoires in COVID-19. Clones were sequenced by immunoSEQ multiplex PCR, and TCRdb holds only the in-frame ones, with some missing. The sample lists a few hundred thousand clones; approximately 78% were seen once. The sequenced sample was peripheral blood. The receptors originated from a woman at least 80 years old with COVID-19, enrolled during active disease.

The rearrangement uses TRBV4-1 and TRBJ2-3; a weak D match, TRBD2 (7 bases). The CDR3 runs to 16 residues. CDR1 is MGHRA, CDR2 YSYEKL, per germline. V was trimmed by 4 bases and J by 3 bases, leaving 17 bases between them. The chain's CDR3 is CASSPAPRGGTDTQYF. CDR3 coding DNA: TGCGCCAGCAGCCCCGCCCCCAGGGGAGGGACAGATACGCAGTATTTT.

This chain uses TRBV9 with TRBJ2-3, with a possible D match to TRBD2 (5 bases). The V and J ends lost 2 bases and 6 bases respectively, with 13 bases between them. CDR1 and CDR2 (germline): SGDLS, YYNGEE. The CDR3 sequence is 14 residues long. CDR3 residues: CASSVLAGFDTQYF. The CDR3 bases are TGTGCCAGCAGCGTTCTCGCGGGTTTCGATACGCAGTATTTT.

The table lists this clone with a count of one. CDR3 protein: CATSDSDRGGYTF. The CDR3 nucleotides read TGTGCCACCAGTGATTCGGACAGGGGTGGCTACACCTTC. This chain links TRBV24-1 with TRBJ1-2; 9 positions match TRBD1. This CDR3 is 13 amino acids long. With V trimmed by 2 bases and J by 7 bases, 1 base remained unmatched. The germline gives CDR1 KGHDR, CDR2 SFDVKD.

This clone was observed a few times. V is TRBV7-9 and J is TRBJ1-2; 9 bases line up with TRBD1. The germline V gene has CDR1 SEHNR and CDR2 FQNEAQ (reference sequence). V trimming: 3 bases; J trimming: 7 bases; junction bases outside the gene matches: 3. The CDR3 has 13 amino acids. The CDR3 coding sequence is TGTGCCAGCAGCTTTGGGACAGGGTCTGGCTACACCTTC. This translates into CASSFGTGSGYTF.

The rearrangement joins TRBV30 to TRBJ2-1; 9 nucleotides match TRBD1. From germline, CDR1 is GTSNPN and CDR2 SVGIG (reference sequence). The CDR3 runs 15 residues. V was pared by 2 bases and J by 7 bases, with 9 bases of the junction left unmatched. As DNA, the CDR3 is TGTGCCTGGAGTAAGGGACAGGGTAATTTGAATGAGCAGTTCTTC. Translated: CAWSKGQGNLNEQFF.

In its sample, this clone was seen a few times. This chain links TRBV30 with TRBJ1-1; D might be TRBD1 (6 bases). The germline V gene encodes CDR1 GTSNPN and CDR2 SVGIG (reference sequence). The germline V and J ends were trimmed by 5 bases and 5 bases, with 15 bases remaining between them. CDR3 length: 13 residues. The CDR3 loop reads CAWAYRAETEAFF. DNA for the CDR3: TGTGCCTGGGCATACAGGGCGGAAACTGAAGCTTTCTTT.

This chain links TRBV6-5 with TRBJ1-5, with D possibly matching TRBD1 (5 bases). CDR1 MNHEY and CDR2 SVGAGI come from the germline V gene. The CDR3 is made up of 15 amino acids. V shed 5 bases and J shed 0 bases, with 11 bases lying between them. CDR3: CASSRDRTSNQPQHF. For the CDR3, the DNA is TGTGCCAGCAGTAGAGACAGAACTAGCAATCAGCCCCAGCATTTT.

V and J are TRBV6-5 and TRBJ1-1; 9 nucleotides align to TRBD1. V trimming: 2 bases; J trimming: 1 base; junction bases outside the gene matches: 5. Looked up from germline, CDR1 is MNHEY and CDR2 is SVGAGI. CDR3 length: 16 residues. The CDR3 sequence is CASSYGTGYTNTEAFF. CDR3 in DNA: TGTGCCAGCAGTTACGGGACAGGGTATACGAACACTGAAGCTTTCTTT.

The CDR3 DNA is TGTGCCAGTAGTAGAGGGTTTGGGGAGACCCAGTACTTC. Its translation is CASSRGFGETQYF. The chain carries TRBV19 and TRBJ2-5; D may be TRBD2 (5 bases). Germline lookup yields CDR1 LNHDA and CDR2 SQIVND (reference sequence). The CDR3 loop spans 13 amino acids. The ends were cut back, 4 bases at V and 5 bases at J, with 11 bases in the middle.

This sequence joins TRBV10-3 and TRBJ2-5; 7 nucleotides agree with TRBD2. Per the germline V gene, CDR1 is ENHRY and CDR2 is SYGVKD. The V gene end was trimmed by 8 bases and the J gene end by 0 bases; junction bases not matched to a gene: 3. This CDR3 contains 13 residues. CDR3 in DNA: TGTGCCATCGGCCGGGGGGACCAAGAGACCCAGTACTTC. Translation gives CAIGRGDQETQYF.

The chain is built from TRBV5-1 and TRBJ1-1, with a weak D call TRBD1 (6 bases). V lost 3 bases, J lost 8 bases, and 14 bases lay in between. CDR3 size: 13 residues. Germline V CDR1 and CDR2: SGHRS, YFSETQ. CDR3 residues: CASSSGQTPEAFF. DNA for the CDR3: TGCGCCAGCAGCTCCGGACAGACACCAGAAGCTTTCTTT. The whole variable domain, filled in from reference TRBV5-1 and TRBJ1-1, reads KAGVTQTPRYLIKTRGQQVTLSCSPISGHRSVSWYQQTPGQGLQFLFEYFSETQRNKGNFPGRFSGRQFSNSRSEMNVSTLELGDSALYLCASSSGQTPEAFFGQGTRLTVV.

This clone has a single count. The genes are TRBV18 and TRBJ1-1; D gene ambiguous. Trimming took 5 bases from V and 4 from J, leaving 8 bases between them. The CDR3 loop spans 12 amino acids. Germline CDR1 KGHSH, CDR2 LQKENI. Written as DNA, the CDR3 is TGTGCCAGCTCATCTCGCGGCACTGAAGCTTTCTTT. This gives the protein CASSSRGTEAFF.

This CDR3 reads CASSQDRQGWTGELFF. DNA of the CDR3: TGTGCCAGCAGCCAAGATCGGCAGGGCTGGACCGGGGAGCTGTTTTTT. V is TRBV3-1 (or the pseudogene TRBV3-2) and J is TRBJ2-2; D perhaps matches TRBD1 (5 bases). The CDR3 spans 16 residues. Trimming cost V 0 bases and J 5 bases, with 13 bases left between them. The germline V gene has CDR1 LGHDT and CDR2 YNNKEL (reference sequence).

This chain uses TRBV7-2 with TRBJ2-4, with a tentative D call TRBD1 (6 bases). V lost 8 bases and J lost 5, with 28 bases in between. CDR3 length: 18 residues. From germline, CDR1 is SGHTA and CDR2 FQGNSA. In DNA, the CDR3 is TGTGCCAGCGGCCCAGGGGCGCGGGTTACGGGACGGGAAAACATTCAGTACTTC. It is translated as CASGPGARVTGRENIQYF.

The chain links TRBV7-2 to TRBJ2-2; D unclear. V was pared by 3 bases and J by 0 bases, with 5 bases between. Germline-derived CDR1 and CDR2 are SGHTA and FQGNSA. This CDR3 contains 14 residues. CDR3 amino acids: CASSFAANTGELFF. CDR3 DNA: TGTGCCAGCAGCTTCGCGGCGAACACCGGGGAGCTGTTTTTT.

V is TRBV10-3 and J is TRBJ2-7, with D possibly TRBD1 on 6 matching bases. This CDR3 spans 15 amino acids. V lost 2 bases, J lost 3 bases, and 14 bases lay in between. Germline V gene lookup returns CDR1 ENHRY and CDR2 SYGVKD. This chain's CDR3 is CAISEAPLQGYEQYF. CDR3 sequence (DNA): TGTGCCATCAGTGAGGCTCCGCTACAGGGCTACGAGCAGTACTTC.

Only one count was recorded for this clone. The chain uses TRBV21-1 and TRBJ1-1. TRBV21-1 is a listed pseudogene. The CDR3 extends over 14 amino acids. Written as DNA, the CDR3 is TGTGCCATCAAATCCCGGTTTTGGAACACTGAAGCTTTCTTT. This gives the protein CAIKSRFWNTEAFF.

This clone was detected only once. The rearrangement uses TRBV7-9 and TRBJ2-5; maybe TRBD2 (6 bases). V was cut by 4 bases and J by 4 bases, with 7 bases left in between. Germline V gives CDR1 SEHNR, CDR2 FQNEAQ (reference sequence). The CDR3 spans 12 residues. CDR3 in DNA: TGTGCCAGCAGCTACGGGGGAGAGACCCAGTACTTC. Its translation: CASSYGGETQYF. Full variable domain (outside the CDR3, taken from reference TRBV7-9 and TRBJ2-5): DTGVSQNPRHKITKRGQNVTFRCDPISEHNRLYWYRQTLGQGPEFLTYFQNEAQLEKSRLLSDRFSAERPKGSFSTLEIQRTEQGDSAMYLCASSYGGETQYFGPGTRLLVL.

The rearrangement links TRBV11-2 to TRBJ2-3; 7 positions agree with TRBD2. V lost 10 bases, J lost 1 base, and 8 bases stayed unmatched. CDR3 size: 14 residues. CDR1 SGHAT and CDR2 FQNNGV come from the germline V gene. CDR3 sequence reads: CATQERGRTDTQYF. CDR3 sequence (DNA): TGTGCCACCCAGGAGCGGGGCCGCACAGATACGCAGTATTTT.